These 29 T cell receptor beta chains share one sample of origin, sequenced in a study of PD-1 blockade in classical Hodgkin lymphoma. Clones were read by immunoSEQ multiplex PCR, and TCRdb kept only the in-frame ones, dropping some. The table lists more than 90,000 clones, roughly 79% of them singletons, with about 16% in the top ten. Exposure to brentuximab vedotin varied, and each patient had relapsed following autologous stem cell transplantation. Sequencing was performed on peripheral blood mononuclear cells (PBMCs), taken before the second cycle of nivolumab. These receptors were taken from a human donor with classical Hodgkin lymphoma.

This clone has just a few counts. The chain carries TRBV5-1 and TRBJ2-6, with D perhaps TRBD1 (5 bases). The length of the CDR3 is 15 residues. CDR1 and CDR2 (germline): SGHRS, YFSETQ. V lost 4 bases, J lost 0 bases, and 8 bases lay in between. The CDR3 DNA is TGCGCCAGCAGCCCGACAGACTCTGGGGCCAACGTCCTGACTTTC. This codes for CASSPTDSGANVLTF.

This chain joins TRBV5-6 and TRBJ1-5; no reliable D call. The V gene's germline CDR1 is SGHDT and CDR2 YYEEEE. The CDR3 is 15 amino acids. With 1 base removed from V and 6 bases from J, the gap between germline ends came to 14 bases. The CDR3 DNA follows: TGTGCCAGCAGCTTGACCCCCTTGGGCGGTCAGCCCCAGCATTTT. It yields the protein CASSLTPLGGQPQHF.

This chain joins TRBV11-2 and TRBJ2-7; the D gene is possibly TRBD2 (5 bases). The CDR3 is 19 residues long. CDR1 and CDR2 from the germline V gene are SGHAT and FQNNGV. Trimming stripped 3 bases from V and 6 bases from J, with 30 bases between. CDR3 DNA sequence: TGTGCCAGCAGCTTGAGGGCCAGGCCAATCGGGTCTCTACGGGGCGAGCAGTACTTC. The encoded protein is CASSLRARPIGSLRGEQYF. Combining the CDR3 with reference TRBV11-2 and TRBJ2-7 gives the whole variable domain EAGVAQSPRYKIIEKRQSVAFWCNPISGHATLYWYQQILGQGPKLLIQFQNNGVVDDSQLPKDRFSAERLKGVDSTLKIQPAKLEDSAVYLCASSLRARPIGSLRGEQYFGPGTRLTVT.

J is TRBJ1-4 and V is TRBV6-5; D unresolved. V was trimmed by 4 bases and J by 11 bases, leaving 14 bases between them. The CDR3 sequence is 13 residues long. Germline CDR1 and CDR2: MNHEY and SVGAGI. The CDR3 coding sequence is TGTGCCAGCAGTTTGGACGGCCAGGCCAAACTGTTTTTT. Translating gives CASSLDGQAKLFF.

The DNA of the CDR3 is TGTGCCAGCAGCCTTCGGGAGTTAGTCCACGAGCAGTACTTC. Its translation: CASSLRELVHEQYF. The chain combines TRBV7-9 with TRBJ2-7; possible D gene TRBD2, 6 bases. In germline, CDR1 is SEHNR, CDR2 FQNEAQ (reference sequence). The CDR3 runs to 14 residues. V was cut by 5 bases and J by 5 bases, with 16 bases left in between.

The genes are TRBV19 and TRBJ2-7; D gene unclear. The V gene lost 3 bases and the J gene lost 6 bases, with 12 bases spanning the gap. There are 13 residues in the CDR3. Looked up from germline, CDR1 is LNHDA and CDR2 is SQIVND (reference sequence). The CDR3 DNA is TGTGCCAGTAGTATTGCGAGCAGCCTCGAGCAGTACTTC. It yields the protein CASSIASSLEQYF.

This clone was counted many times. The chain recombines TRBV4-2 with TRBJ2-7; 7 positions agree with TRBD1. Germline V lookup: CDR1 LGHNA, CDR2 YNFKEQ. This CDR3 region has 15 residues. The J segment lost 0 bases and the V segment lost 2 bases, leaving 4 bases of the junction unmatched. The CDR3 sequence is CASSQQRTGSYEQYF. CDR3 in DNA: TGTGCCAGCAGCCAACAAAGGACAGGCTCCTACGAGCAGTACTTC.

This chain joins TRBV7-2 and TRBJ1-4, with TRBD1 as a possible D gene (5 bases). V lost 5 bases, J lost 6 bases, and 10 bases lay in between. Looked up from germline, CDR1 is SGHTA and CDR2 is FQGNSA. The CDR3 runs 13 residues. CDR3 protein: CASSASGHEKLFF. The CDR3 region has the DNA TGTGCCAGCAGCGCCTCGGGACATGAAAAACTGTTTTTT.

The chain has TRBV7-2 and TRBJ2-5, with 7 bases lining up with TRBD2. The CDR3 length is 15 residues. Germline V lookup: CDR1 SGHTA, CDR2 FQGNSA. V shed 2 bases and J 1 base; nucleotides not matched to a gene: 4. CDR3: CASSLKGLLQETQYF. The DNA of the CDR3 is TGTGCCAGCAGCTTAAAGGGACTACTCCAAGAGACCCAGTACTTC.

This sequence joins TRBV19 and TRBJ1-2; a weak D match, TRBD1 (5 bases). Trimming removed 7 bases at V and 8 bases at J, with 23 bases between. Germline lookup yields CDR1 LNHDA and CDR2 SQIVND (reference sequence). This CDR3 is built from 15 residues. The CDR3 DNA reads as TGTGCCAGTAATGACCGGGCTCTAAAAGGGGTAGGCTACACCTTC. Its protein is CASNDRALKGVGYTF.

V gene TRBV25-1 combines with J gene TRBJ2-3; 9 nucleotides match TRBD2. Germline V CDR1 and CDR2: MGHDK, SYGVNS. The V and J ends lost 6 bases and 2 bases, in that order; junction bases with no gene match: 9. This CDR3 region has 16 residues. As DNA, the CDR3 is TGTGCCAGCAGCGTCGGTAGCGGGGGCTTCACAGATACGCAGTATTTT. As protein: CASSVGSGGFTDTQYF.

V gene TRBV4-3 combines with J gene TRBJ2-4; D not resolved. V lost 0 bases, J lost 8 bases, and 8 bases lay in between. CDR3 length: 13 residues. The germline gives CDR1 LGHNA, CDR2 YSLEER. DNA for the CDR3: TGCGCCAGCAGCCAAGAACTTTGGGACATTCAGTACTTC. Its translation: CASSQELWDIQYF.

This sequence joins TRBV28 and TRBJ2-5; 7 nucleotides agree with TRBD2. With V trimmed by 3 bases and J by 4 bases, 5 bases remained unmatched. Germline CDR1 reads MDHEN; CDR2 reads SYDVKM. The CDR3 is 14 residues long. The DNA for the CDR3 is TGTGCCAGCAGTTTCTCCGGGGGGAGAGAGACCCAGTACTTC. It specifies CASSFSGGRETQYF.

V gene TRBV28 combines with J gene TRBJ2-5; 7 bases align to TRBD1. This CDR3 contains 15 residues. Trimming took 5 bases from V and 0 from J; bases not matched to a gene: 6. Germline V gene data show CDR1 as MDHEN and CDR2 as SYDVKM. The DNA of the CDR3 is TGTGCCAGCAGTCAGAGGGACAGATACCAAGAGACCCAGTACTTC. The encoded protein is CASSQRDRYQETQYF.

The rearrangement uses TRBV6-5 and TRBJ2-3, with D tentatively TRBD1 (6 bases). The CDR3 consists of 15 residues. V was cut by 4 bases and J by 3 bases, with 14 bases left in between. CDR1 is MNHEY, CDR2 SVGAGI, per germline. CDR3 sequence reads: CASSSTGSGTDTQYF. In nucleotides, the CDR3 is TGTGCCAGCAGTTCAACAGGGTCGGGGACAGATACGCAGTATTTT.

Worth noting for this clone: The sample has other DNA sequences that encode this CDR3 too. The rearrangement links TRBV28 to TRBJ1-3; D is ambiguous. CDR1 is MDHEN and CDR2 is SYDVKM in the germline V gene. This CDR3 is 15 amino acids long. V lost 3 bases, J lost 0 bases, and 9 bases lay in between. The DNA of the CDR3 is TGTGCCAGCAGTTTGGGCGGGAGCTCTGGAAACACCATATATTTT. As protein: CASSLGGSSGNTIYF.

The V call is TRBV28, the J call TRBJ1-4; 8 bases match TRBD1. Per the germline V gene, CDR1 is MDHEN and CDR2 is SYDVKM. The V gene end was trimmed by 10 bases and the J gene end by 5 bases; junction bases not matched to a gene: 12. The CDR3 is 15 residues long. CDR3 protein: CATAKQGTGNEKLFF. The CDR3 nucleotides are TGTGCCACCGCAAAACAGGGGACAGGAAATGAAAAACTGTTTTTT.

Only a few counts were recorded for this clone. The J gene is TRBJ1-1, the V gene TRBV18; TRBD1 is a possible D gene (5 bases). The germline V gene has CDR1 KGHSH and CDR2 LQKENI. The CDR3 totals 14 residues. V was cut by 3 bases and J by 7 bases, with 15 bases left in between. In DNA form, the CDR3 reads TGTGCCAGCTCACCCAACCGGGGGTACTTTGAAGCTTTCTTT. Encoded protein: CASSPNRGYFEAFF.

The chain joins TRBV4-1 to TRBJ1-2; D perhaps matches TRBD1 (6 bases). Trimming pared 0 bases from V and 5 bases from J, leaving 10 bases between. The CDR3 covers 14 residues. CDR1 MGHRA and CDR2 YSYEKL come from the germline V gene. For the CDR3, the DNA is TGCGCCAGCAGCCAAGATGGGGGCTTATATGGCTACACCTTC. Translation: CASSQDGGLYGYTF.

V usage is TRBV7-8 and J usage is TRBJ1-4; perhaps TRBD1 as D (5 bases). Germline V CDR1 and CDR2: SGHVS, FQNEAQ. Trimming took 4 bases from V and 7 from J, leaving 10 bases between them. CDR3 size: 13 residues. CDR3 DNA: TGTGCCAGCAGCTGGGGGTTTCCTGAAAAACTGTTTTTT. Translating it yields CASSWGFPEKLFF.

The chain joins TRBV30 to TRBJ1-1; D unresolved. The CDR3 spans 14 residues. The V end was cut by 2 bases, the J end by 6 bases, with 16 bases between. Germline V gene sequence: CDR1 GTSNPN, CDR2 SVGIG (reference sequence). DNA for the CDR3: TGTGCCTGGAGTCCGGACGGTTCTATGGCTGAAGCTTTCTTT. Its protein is CAWSPDGSMAEAFF.

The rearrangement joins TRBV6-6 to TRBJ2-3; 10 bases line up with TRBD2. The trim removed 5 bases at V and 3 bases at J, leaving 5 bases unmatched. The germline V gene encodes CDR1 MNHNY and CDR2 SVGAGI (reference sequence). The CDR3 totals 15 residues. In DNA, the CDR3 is TGTGCCAGCAGTCTCAGCGGGAGGGGAACAGATACGCAGTATTTT. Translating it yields CASSLSGRGTDTQYF.

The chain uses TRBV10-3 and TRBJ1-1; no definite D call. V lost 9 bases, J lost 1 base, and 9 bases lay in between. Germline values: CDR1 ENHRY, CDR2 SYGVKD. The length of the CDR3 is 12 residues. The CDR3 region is CAISTANTEAFF. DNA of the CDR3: TGTGCCATATCCACAGCGAACACTGAAGCTTTCTTT.

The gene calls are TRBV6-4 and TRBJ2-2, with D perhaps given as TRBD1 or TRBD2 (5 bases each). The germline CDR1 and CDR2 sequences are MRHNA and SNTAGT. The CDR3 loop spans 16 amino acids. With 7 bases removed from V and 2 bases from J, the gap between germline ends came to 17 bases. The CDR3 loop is CASTQKRGLNTGELFF. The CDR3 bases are TGTGCCAGCACCCAGAAGAGGGGTTTAAACACCGGGGAGCTGTTTTTT.

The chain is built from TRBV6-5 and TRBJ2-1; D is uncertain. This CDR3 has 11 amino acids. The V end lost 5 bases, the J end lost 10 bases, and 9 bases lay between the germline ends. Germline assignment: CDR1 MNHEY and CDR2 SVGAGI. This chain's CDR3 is CASSTSREQFF. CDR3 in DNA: TGTGCCAGCAGTACCTCCAGAGAGCAGTTCTTC.

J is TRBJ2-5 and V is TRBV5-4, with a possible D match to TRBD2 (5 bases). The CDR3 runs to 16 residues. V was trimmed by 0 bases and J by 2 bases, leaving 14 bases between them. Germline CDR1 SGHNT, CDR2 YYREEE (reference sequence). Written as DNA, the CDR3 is TGTGCCAGCAGCTTGGGGGGTAGCGCGAAACAAGAGACCCAGTACTTC. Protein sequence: CASSLGGSAKQETQYF.

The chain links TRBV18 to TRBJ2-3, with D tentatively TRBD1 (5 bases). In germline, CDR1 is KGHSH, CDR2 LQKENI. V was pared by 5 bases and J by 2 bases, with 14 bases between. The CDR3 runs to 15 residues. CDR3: CASSATDTNTDTQYF. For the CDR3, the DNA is TGTGCCAGCTCAGCGACGGACACCAACACAGATACGCAGTATTTT.

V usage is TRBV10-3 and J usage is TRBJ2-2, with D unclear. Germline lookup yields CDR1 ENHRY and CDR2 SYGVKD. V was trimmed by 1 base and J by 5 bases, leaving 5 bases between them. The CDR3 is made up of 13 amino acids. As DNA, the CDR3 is TGTGCCATCAGTGAGTTAGAAACCGGGGAGCTGTTTTTT. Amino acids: CAISELETGELFF.

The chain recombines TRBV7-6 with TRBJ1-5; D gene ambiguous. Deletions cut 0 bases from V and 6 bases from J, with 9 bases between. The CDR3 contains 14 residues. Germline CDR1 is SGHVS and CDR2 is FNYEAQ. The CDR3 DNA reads TGTGCCAGCAGCTTAGCGCATCTCGGTCAGCCCCAGCATTTT. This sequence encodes CASSLAHLGQPQHF.